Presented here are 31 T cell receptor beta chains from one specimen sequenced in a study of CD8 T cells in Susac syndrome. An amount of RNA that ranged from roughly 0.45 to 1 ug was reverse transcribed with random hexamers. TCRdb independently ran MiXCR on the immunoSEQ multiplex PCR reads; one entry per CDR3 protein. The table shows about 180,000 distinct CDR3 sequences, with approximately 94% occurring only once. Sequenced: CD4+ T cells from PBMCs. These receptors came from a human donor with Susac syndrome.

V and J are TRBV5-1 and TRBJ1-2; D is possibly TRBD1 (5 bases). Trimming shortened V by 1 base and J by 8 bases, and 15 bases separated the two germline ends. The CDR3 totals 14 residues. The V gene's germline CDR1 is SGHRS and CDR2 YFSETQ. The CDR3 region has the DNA TGCGCCAGCAGCTTGAGTGCAGGGCTGACGGGCTACACCTTC. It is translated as CASSLSAGLTGYTF.

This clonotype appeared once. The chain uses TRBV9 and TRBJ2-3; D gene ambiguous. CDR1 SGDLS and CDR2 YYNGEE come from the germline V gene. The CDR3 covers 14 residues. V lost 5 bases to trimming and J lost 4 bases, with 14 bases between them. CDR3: CASSPTPNPDTQYF. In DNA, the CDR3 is TGTGCCAGCAGTCCCACACCTAACCCAGATACGCAGTATTTT.

The CDR3 here is CASSGGGEKSNQPQHF. The CDR3 DNA reads TGTGCCAGCAGCGGAGGGGGGGAGAAAAGCAATCAGCCCCAGCATTTT. The rearrangement links TRBV25-1 to TRBJ1-5; the D gene is possibly TRBD1 (6 bases). The CDR3 is 16 amino acids. The V gene lost 6 bases and the J gene lost 1 base, with 16 bases spanning the gap. Per the germline V gene, CDR1 is MGHDK and CDR2 is SYGVNS. Using reference TRBV25-1 and TRBJ1-5 for the parts outside the CDR3, the full variable domain is EADIYQTPRYLVIGTGKKITLECSQTMGHDKMYWYQQDPGMELHLIHYSYGVNSTEKGDLSSESTVSRIRTEHFPLTLESARPSHTSQYLCASSGGGEKSNQPQHFGDGTRLSIL.

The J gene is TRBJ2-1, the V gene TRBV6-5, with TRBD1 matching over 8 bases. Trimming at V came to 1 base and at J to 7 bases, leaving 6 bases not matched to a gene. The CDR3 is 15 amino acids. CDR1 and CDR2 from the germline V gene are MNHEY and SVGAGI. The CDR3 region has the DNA TGTGCCAGCAGTTACTTGGCAGGGGGCTCGAATGAGCAGTTCTTC. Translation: CASSYLAGGSNEQFF.

CDR3 sequence (DNA): TGTGCCAGCAGCCCAAAATCGTTTGATACGCAGTATTTT. Amino acids: CASSPKSFDTQYF. The gene calls are TRBV7-3 and TRBJ2-3; D call uncertain. Germline CDR1 and CDR2: SGHTA and FQGTGA. Trimming left V 5 bases short and J 6 bases short, with 12 bases between. This CDR3 spans 13 amino acids. Combining the CDR3 with reference TRBV7-3 and TRBJ2-3 gives the whole variable domain GAGVSQTPSNKVTEKGKYVELRCDPISGHTALYWYRQSLGQGPEFLIYFQGTGAADDSGLPNDRFFAVRPEGSVSTLKIQRTERGDSAVYLCASSPKSFDTQYFGPGTRLTVL.

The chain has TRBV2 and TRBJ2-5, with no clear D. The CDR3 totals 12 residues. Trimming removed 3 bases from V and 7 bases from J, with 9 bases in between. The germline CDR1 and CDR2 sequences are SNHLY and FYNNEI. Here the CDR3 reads CASSENPRTQYF. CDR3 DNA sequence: TGTGCCAGCAGTGAGAACCCCAGGACCCAGTACTTC.

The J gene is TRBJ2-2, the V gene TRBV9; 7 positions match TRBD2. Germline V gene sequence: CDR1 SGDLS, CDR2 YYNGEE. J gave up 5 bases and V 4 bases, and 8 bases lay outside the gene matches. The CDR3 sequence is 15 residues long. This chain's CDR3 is CASSLVGRGTGELFF. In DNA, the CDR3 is TGTGCCAGCAGCTTAGTTGGGAGGGGTACCGGGGAGCTGTTTTTT. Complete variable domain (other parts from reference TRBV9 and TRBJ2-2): DSGVTQTPKHLITATGQRVTLRCSPRSGDLSVYWYQQSLDQGLQFLIQYYNGEERAKGNILERFSAQQFPDLHSELNLSSLELGDSALYFCASSLVGRGTGELFFGEGSRLTVL.

CDR3 loop: CASSLAGTENEKLFF. The CDR3 bases are TGCGCCAGCAGCTTGGCCGGGACAGAAAATGAAAAACTGTTTTTT. This chain uses TRBV5-1 with TRBJ1-4; 7 bases are a match to TRBD1. The length of the CDR3 is 15 residues. V lost 0 bases to trimming and J lost 5 bases; unmatched junction nucleotides: 4. Germline loops: CDR1 SGHRS, CDR2 YFSETQ.

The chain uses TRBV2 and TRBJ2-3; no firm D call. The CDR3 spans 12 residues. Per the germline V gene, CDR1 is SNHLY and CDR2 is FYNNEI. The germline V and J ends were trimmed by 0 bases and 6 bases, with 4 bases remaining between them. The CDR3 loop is CASSEARDTQYF. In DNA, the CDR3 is TGTGCCAGCAGTGAAGCGCGGGATACGCAGTATTTT.

This chain's CDR3 is CASSPRPQETQYF. DNA of the CDR3: TGTGCCAGCAGCCCACGACCCCAAGAGACCCAGTACTTC. This chain joins TRBV7-3 and TRBJ2-5; D uncertain. The germline V gene encodes CDR1 SGHTA and CDR2 FQGTGA. Trimming took off 5 bases at V and 1 base at J, with 8 bases between the two ends. The CDR3 spans 13 residues.

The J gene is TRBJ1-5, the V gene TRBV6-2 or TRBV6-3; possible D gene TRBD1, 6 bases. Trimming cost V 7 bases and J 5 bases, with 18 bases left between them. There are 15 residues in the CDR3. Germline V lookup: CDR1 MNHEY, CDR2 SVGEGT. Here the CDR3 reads CASKDSALGYQPQHF. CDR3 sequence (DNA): TGTGCCAGCAAGGACAGCGCCTTGGGGTATCAGCCCCAGCATTTT.

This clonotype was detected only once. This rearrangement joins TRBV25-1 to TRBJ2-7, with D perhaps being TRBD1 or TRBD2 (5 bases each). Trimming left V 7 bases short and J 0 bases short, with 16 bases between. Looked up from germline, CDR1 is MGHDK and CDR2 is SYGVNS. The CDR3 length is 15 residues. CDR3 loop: CASTFRGDGSYEQYF. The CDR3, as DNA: TGTGCCAGCACGTTCAGAGGGGATGGCTCCTACGAGCAGTACTTC.

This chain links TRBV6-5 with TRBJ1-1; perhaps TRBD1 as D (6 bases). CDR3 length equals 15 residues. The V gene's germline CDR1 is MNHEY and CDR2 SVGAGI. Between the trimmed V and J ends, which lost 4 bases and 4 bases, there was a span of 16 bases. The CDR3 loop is CASSSGFGRGTEAFF. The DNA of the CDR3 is TGTGCCAGCAGTTCGGGGTTTGGCAGGGGCACTGAAGCTTTCTTT.

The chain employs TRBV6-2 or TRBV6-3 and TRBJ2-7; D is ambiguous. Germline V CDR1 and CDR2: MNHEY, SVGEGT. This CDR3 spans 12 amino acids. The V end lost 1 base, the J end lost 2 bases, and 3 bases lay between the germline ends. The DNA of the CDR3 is TGTGCCAGCAGTTACTACACCTACGAGCAGTACTTC. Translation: CASSYYTYEQYF.

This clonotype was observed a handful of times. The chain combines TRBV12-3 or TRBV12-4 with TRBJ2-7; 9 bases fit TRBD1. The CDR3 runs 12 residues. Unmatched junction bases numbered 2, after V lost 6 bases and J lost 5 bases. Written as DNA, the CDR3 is TGTGCCAGCAGCCGGGACAGGGACGAGCAGTACTTC. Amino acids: CASSRDRDEQYF.

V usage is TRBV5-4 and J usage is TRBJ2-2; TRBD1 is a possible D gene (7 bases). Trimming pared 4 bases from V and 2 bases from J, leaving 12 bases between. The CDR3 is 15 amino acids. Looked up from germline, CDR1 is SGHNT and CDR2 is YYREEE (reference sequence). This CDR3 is CASSAGQRNTGELFF. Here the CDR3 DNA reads TGTGCCAGCAGCGCGGGACAGCGCAACACCGGGGAGCTGTTTTTT.

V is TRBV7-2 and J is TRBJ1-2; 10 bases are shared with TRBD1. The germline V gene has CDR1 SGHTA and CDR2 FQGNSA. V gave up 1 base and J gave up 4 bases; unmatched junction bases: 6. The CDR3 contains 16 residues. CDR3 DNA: TGTGCCAGCAGCTTAGAGGGGAGACAGGGGGCCTATGGCTACACCTTC. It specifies CASSLEGRQGAYGYTF.

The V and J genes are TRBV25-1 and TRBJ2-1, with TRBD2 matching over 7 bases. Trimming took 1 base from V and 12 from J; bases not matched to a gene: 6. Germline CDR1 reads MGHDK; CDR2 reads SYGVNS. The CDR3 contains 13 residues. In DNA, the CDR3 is TGTGCCAGCAGTGAATGGGAGGGCTCGGGGCAGTTCTTC. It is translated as CASSEWEGSGQFF.

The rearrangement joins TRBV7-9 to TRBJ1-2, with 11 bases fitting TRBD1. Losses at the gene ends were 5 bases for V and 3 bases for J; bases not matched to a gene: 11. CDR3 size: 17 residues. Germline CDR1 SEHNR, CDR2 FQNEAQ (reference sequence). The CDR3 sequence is CASSASPGQGGHYGYTF. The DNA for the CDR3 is TGTGCCAGCAGCGCAAGTCCGGGACAGGGGGGACACTATGGCTACACCTTC.

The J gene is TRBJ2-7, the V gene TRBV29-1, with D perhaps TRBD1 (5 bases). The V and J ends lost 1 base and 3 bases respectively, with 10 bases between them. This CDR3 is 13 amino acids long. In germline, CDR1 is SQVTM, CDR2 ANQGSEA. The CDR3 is CSVEVYDSYEQYF. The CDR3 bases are TGCAGCGTTGAAGTATACGACAGCTACGAGCAGTACTTC.

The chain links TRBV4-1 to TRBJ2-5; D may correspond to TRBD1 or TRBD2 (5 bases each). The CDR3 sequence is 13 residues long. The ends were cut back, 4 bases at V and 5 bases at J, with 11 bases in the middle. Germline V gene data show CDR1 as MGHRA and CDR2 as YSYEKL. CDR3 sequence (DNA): TGCGCCAGCAGCCCCCTCGGGGACGAGACCCAGTACTTC. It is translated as CASSPLGDETQYF.

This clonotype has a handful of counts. CDR3 residues: CSVGGQGADEQFF. CDR3 nucleotide sequence: TGCAGCGTTGGGGGACAGGGTGCCGATGAGCAGTTCTTC. V is TRBV29-1 and J is TRBJ2-1, with 9 bases matching TRBD1. Germline V CDR1 and CDR2: SQVTM, ANQGSEA. Trimming removed 4 bases from V and 8 bases from J; junction bases left unmatched: 6. CDR3 length: 13 residues.

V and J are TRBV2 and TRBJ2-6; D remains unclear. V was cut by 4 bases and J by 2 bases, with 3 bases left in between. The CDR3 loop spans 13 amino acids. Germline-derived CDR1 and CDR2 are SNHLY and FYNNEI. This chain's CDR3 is CASSGPGANVLTF. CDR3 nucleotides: TGTGCCAGCAGTGGGCCTGGGGCCAACGTCCTGACTTTC.

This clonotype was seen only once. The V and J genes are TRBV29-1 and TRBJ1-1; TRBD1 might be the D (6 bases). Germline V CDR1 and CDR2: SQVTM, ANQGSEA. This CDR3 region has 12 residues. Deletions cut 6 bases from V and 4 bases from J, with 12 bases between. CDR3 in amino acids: CSVPSGATEAFF. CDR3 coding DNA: TGCAGCGTGCCATCAGGGGCCACTGAAGCTTTCTTT.

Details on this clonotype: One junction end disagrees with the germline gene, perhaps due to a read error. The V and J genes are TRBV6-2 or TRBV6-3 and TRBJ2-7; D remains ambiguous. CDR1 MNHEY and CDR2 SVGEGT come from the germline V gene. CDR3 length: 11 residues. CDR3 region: CASSNSYEQYF. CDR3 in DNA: TGTGCCAGCAGTAACTCCTACGAGCAGTACTTC.

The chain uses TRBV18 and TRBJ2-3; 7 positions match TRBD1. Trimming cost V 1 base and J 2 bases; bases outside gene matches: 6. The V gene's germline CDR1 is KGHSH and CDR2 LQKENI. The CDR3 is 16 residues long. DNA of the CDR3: TGTGCCAGCTCACCACAGAACAGGGGATACACAGATACGCAGTATTTT. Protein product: CASSPQNRGYTDTQYF.

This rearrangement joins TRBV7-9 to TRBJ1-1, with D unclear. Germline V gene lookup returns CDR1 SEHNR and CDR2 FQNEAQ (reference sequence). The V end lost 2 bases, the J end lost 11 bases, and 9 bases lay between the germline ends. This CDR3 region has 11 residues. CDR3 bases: TGTGCCAGCAGCTTACAGGTTTTTGCTTTCTTT. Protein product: CASSLQVFAFF.

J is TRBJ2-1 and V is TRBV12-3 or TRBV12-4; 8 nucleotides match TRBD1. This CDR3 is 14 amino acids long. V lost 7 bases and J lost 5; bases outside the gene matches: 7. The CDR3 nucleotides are TGTGCCAGCAACCAGGACAGGGAGGACAATGAGCAGTTCTTC. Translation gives CASNQDREDNEQFF.

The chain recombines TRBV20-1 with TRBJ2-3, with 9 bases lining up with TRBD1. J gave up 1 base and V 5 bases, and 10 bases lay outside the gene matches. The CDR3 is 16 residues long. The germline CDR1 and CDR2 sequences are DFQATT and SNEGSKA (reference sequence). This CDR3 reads CSAQIIRDRGTDTQYF. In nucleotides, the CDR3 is TGCAGTGCTCAAATTATCCGGGACAGGGGCACAGATACGCAGTATTTT.

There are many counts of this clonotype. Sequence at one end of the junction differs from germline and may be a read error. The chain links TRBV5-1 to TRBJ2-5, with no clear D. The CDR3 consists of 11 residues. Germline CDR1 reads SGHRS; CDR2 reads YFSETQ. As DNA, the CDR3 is TGTGCCAGCAGCTTCCAAGAGACCCAGTACTTC. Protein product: CASSFQETQYF.

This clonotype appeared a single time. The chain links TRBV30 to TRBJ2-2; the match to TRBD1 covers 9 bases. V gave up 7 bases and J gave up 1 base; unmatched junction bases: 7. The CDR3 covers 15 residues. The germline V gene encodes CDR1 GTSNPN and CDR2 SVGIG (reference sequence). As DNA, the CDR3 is TGTGCCTACAACTCGGGACAGGGGAACACCGGGGAGCTGTTTTTT. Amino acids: CAYNSGQGNTGELFF.